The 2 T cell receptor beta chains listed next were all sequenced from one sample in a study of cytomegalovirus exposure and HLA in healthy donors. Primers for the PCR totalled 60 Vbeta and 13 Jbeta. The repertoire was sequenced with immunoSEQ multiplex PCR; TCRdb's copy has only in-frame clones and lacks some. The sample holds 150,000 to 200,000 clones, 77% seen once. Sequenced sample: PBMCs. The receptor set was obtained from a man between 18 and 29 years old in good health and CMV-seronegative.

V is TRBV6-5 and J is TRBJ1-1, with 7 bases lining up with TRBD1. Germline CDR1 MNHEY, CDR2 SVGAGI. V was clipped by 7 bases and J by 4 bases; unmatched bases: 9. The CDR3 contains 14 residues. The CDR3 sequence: CASIKQGLITEAFF. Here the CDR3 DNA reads TGTGCCAGCATCAAACAGGGGCTAATCACTGAAGCTTTCTTT.

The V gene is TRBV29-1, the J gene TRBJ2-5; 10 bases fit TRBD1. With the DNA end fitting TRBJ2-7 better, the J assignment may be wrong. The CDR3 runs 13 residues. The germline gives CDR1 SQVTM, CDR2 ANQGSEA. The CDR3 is CSVEGQGATEQYF. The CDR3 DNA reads TGCAGCGTTGAAGGACAGGGGGCAACCGAGCAGTACTTC.